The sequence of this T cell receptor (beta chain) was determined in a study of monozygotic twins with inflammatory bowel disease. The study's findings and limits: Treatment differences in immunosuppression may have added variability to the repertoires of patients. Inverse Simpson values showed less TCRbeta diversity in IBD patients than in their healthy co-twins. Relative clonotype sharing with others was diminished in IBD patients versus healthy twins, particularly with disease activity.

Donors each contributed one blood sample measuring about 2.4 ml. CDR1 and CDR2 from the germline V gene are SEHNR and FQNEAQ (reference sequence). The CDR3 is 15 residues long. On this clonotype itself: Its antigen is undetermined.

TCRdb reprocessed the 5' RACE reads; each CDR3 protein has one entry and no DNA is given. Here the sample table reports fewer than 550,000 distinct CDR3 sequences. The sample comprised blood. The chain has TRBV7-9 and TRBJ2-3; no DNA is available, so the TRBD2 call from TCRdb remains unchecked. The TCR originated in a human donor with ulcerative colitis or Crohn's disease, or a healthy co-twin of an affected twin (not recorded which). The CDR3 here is CASSLGWREADTQYF.